This T cell receptor (beta chain) comes out of a study of CD8 T cells in ankylosing spondylitis. Study-wide findings and caveats: Matched synovial fluid from ankylosing spondylitis patients was reported to be enriched for disease-linked clones. A TCR beta motif made of 7 to 9 highly homologous variants seemed typical of ankylosing spondylitis blood.

A note on this clonotype: The antigen is undetermined.

With molecular barcodes, quantitative 5'-RACE was used to make the TCR beta libraries. A single record per CDR3 protein comes from TCRdb applying MiXCR to the 5' RACE reads. In the table there are some 150,000 distinct CDR3 sequences, more than 40% of which are singletons. This CDR3 is 14 amino acids long. V lost 8 bases and J lost 0, with 14 bases in between. Germline V gene lookup returns CDR1 SEHNR and CDR2 FQNEAQ (reference sequence). The sequenced sample was synovial fluid, either unsorted or a sorted T cell fraction (not recorded which). J is TRBJ2-7 and V is TRBV7-9, with unresolved D. The sequence was obtained from a male donor with ankylosing spondylitis. CDR3 coding DNA: TGTGCCAGCTCCCGTCAGCGAACCTCCTACGAGCAGTACTTC. Translated, it gives CASSRQRTSYEQYF. Drawing the rest from reference TRBV7-9 and TRBJ2-7, the complete variable domain is DTGVSQNPRHKITKRGQNVTFRCDPISEHNRLYWYRQTLGQGPEFLTYFQNEAQLEKSRLLSDRFSAERPKGSFSTLEIQRTEQGDSAMYLCASSRQRTSYEQYFGPGTRLTVT.